These 5 T cell receptor beta chains were all obtained from the same sample, sequenced in a study of blood T cell repertoires in COVID-19. The repertoire was sequenced with immunoSEQ multiplex PCR; TCRdb's copy has only in-frame clones and lacks some. There are around 340,000 clones in the sample; about 88% occur only once, and 0.95% to 1.1% lies in the top ten. The sample consisted of PBMCs or T cells enriched from blood (not recorded which). The receptors originated from a woman aged 25 to 45 who had been exposed to COVID-19.

The chain joins TRBV7-9 to TRBJ1-2; TRBD1 matches at 8 bases. V shed 1 base, J shed 7 bases, and the junction held 11 bases outside the gene matches. CDR1 SEHNR and CDR2 FQNEAQ come from the germline V gene (reference sequence). CDR3 length: 16 amino acids. The CDR3 is CASSLVLGRGQSGYTF. Written as DNA, the CDR3 is TGTGCCAGCAGCTTAGTTCTGGGCAGGGGGCAAAGTGGCTACACCTTC.

The rearrangement uses TRBV12-3 or TRBV12-4 and TRBJ1-1; D is unclear. The CDR3 runs 12 residues. Trimming left V 7 bases short and J 1 base short, with 7 bases between. Written as DNA, the CDR3 is TGTGCCAGCAACCTAGGGAACACTGAAGCTTTCTTT. It specifies CASNLGNTEAFF.

V is TRBV6-6 and J is TRBJ2-7, with D possibly matching TRBD1 (5 bases). The germline V gene encodes CDR1 MNHNY and CDR2 SVGAGI (reference sequence). This CDR3 is built from 14 residues. Trimming took off 6 bases at V and 0 bases at J, with 12 bases between the two ends. The CDR3: CASRTVSFSYEQYF. CDR3 DNA sequence: TGTGCCAGCAGGACAGTCTCATTCTCCTACGAGCAGTACTTC.

The chain has TRBV2 and TRBJ1-2; 9 nucleotides agree with TRBD1. Trimming removed 6 bases from V and 6 bases from J; junction bases left unmatched: 14. This CDR3 comprises 16 residues. Germline V gene data show CDR1 as SNHLY and CDR2 as FYNNEI. The CDR3: CASSAIRQGGEDGYTF. Written as DNA, the CDR3 is TGTGCCAGCAGCGCAATCCGACAGGGGGGGGAGGATGGCTACACCTTC.

The chain recombines TRBV19 with TRBJ2-1; 9 bases line up with TRBD2. CDR1 is LNHDA, CDR2 SQIVND, per germline (reference sequence). V gave up 5 bases and J gave up 5 bases; unmatched junction bases: 4. The CDR3 sequence is 14 residues long. This CDR3 reads CASSVLAGDNEQFF. CDR3 sequence (DNA): TGTGCCAGTAGTGTCTTAGCGGGGGACAATGAGCAGTTCTTC.